These 26 T cell receptor beta chains were all obtained from the same sample, sequenced in a study of T cell repertoires in cytomegalovirus infection. TCRdb redid the calling of the reads with MiXCR, one entry per CDR3 protein. This sample carries nearly 700,000 distinct CDR3 sequences, around 30% of them seen once, and the ten largest clones take about 18%. Their specific antigens are unknown. This specimen consisted of cultured PBMCs, obtained from culture after CMV antigen stimulation. The receptors here all came from a human donor in good health (CMV status not recorded). Some clones in this sample may be carry-over from other donors' samples.

The chain couples TRBV11-2 to TRBJ1-2; D is ambiguous. The CDR3 is made up of 12 amino acids. V lost 5 bases, J lost 4 bases, and 8 bases lay in between. Germline V CDR1 and CDR2: SGHAT, FQNNGV. The chain's CDR3 is CASSETLYGYTF. CDR3 in DNA: TGTGCCAGCAGCGAGACTCTCTATGGCTACACCTTC.

The genes are TRBV5-6 and TRBJ2-5; TRBD2 matches at 11 bases. The CDR3 has 15 amino acids. The ends lost 3 bases at V and 5 bases at J; junction bases unmatched: 6. The germline V gene encodes CDR1 SGHDT and CDR2 YYEEEE. The CDR3 DNA reads TGTGCCAGCAGCTATAGCGGGGGGGGCGTGGAGACCCAGTACTTC. Residues: CASSYSGGGVETQYF.

This clonotype appeared once. This chain connects TRBV19 to TRBJ2-3, with 14 bases identical to TRBD2. This CDR3 contains 15 residues. From germline, CDR1 is LNHDA and CDR2 SQIVND (reference sequence). After removal of 7 bases from V and 4 bases from J, the junction contained 4 bases not matched to a gene. The CDR3 DNA sequence: TGTGCCAGTACCACGACTAGCGGGGGGGCAGATACGCAGTATTTT. Amino acids: CASTTTSGGADTQYF. The whole variable domain, remainder taken from reference TRBV19 and TRBJ2-3, is DGGITQSPKYLFRKEGQNVTLSCEQNLNHDAMYWYRQDPGQGLRLIYYSQIVNDFQKGDIAEGYSVSREKKESFPLTVTSAQKNPTAFYLCASTTTSGGADTQYFGPGTRLTVL.

The rearrangement links TRBV5-1 to TRBJ1-1; possibly TRBD1 for D (6 bases). V was shortened by 2 bases and J by 3 bases, with 17 bases between the two germline ends. CDR3 length equals 16 residues. Germline-derived CDR1 and CDR2 are SGHRS and YFSETQ. CDR3 DNA: TGCGCCAGCAGCTTTAACCCTTGGGGGGCCGACACTGAAGCTTTCTTT. It translates to CASSFNPWGADTEAFF.

There are a few counts of this clonotype. The rearrangement uses TRBV20-1 and TRBJ1-1; D might be TRBD1 (6 bases). Trimming took off 4 bases at V and 1 base at J, with 19 bases between the two ends. CDR3 length: 16 residues. Per the germline V gene, CDR1 is DFQATT and CDR2 is SNEGSKA (reference sequence). CDR3 nucleotides: TGCAGTGCTATTCCCGACAGGAGGTTTGGGAACACTGAAGCTTTCTTT. Its protein product is CSAIPDRRFGNTEAFF.

This clonotype was found a few times. The chain is built from TRBV6-1 and TRBJ2-4, with 9 bases fitting TRBD1. The trim removed 7 bases at V and 9 bases at J, leaving 10 bases unmatched. Germline CDR1 MNHNS, CDR2 SASEGT. The CDR3 extends over 14 amino acids. The CDR3 region has the DNA TGTGCCAGCACTATGGACAGGGGTTCGGTCATTCAGTACTTC. Translated, it gives CASTMDRGSVIQYF.

V usage is TRBV20-1 and J usage is TRBJ2-1, with 11 bases fitting TRBD2. Germline V gene data show CDR1 as DFQATT and CDR2 as SNEGSKA (reference sequence). The CDR3 spans 19 residues. V lost 6 bases to trimming and J lost 2 bases; unmatched junction nucleotides: 18. CDR3 sequence: CSASFPGLAAYLTYNEQFF. DNA for the CDR3: TGCAGTGCCTCATTCCCGGGACTAGCGGCGTACCTTACCTACAATGAGCAGTTCTTC.

This clonotype has more than one count but fewer than ten. The rearrangement uses TRBV6-1 and TRBJ1-1, with D maybe TRBD1 (5 bases). V shed 6 bases and J shed 3 bases, with 14 bases lying between them. In germline, CDR1 is MNHNS, CDR2 SASEGT. The CDR3 spans 14 residues. This CDR3 reads CASRYSLGDTEAFF. CDR3 sequence (DNA): TGTGCCAGCAGGTATTCGCTGGGGGACACTGAAGCTTTCTTT.

V gene TRBV7-2 combines with J gene TRBJ1-1, with TRBD1 as a possible D gene (6 bases). The CDR3 is 15 residues long. The V gene lost 6 bases and the J gene lost 5 bases, with 19 bases spanning the gap. CDR1 SGHTA and CDR2 FQGNSA come from the germline V gene. CDR3 residues: CASRDARGGGTEAFF. DNA for the CDR3: TGTGCCAGCAGGGATGCCAGGGGAGGGGGGACTGAAGCTTTCTTT.

V gene TRBV7-2 combines with J gene TRBJ2-2; D perhaps matches TRBD2 (5 bases). V was shortened by 5 bases and J by 1 base, with 14 bases between the two germline ends. This CDR3 is 16 amino acids long. Germline CDR1 reads SGHTA; CDR2 reads FQGNSA. CDR3 sequence reads: CASSLLGGLNTGELFF. In DNA, the CDR3 is TGTGCCAGCAGCCTCCTAGGAGGTTTGAACACCGGGGAGCTGTTTTTT.

This clonotype was counted a few times. This chain joins TRBV7-9 and TRBJ2-2, with 14 bases lining up with TRBD2. Germline lookup yields CDR1 SEHNR and CDR2 FQNEAQ (reference sequence). After removal of 3 bases from V and 2 bases from J, the junction contained 14 bases not matched to a gene. The CDR3 totals 21 residues. CDR3 nucleotide sequence: TGTGCCAGCAGCTTCGATTCGAGACTAGCGGGAGGGAATCCTAACACCGGGGAGCTGTTTTTT. The encoded protein is CASSFDSRLAGGNPNTGELFF.

This clonotype was counted between two and nine times. The rearrangement uses TRBV28 and TRBJ1-1, with 7 bases aligning to TRBD1. This CDR3 is built from 15 residues. The ends lost 6 bases at V and 1 base at J; junction bases unmatched: 8. The germline V gene encodes CDR1 MDHEN and CDR2 SYDVKM. The DNA for the CDR3 is TGTGCCAGCAGACAGGGGCAGTTAACGAACACTGAAGCTTTCTTT. Its protein product is CASRQGQLTNTEAFF. The full variable domain, rest sourced from reference TRBV28 and TRBJ1-1, is DVKVTQSSRYLVKRTGEKVFLECVQDMDHENMFWYRQDPGLGLRLIYFSYDVKMKEKGDIPEGYSVSREKKERFSLILESASTNQTSMYLCASRQGQLTNTEAFFGQGTRLTVV.

This clonotype was seen a handful of times. V gene TRBV7-8 combines with J gene TRBJ2-3; possible D gene TRBD2, 5 bases. There are 16 residues in the CDR3. V shed 0 bases and J shed 3 bases, with 13 bases lying between them. Germline V CDR1 and CDR2: SGHVS, FQNEAQ. CDR3 region: CASSLAPRRLTDTQYF. CDR3 in DNA: TGTGCCAGCAGCTTAGCCCCGCGGCGACTAACAGATACGCAGTATTTT. Full variable domain (missing parts from reference TRBV7-8 and TRBJ2-3): GAGVSQSPRYKVAKRGQDVALRCDPISGHVSLFWYQQALGQGPEFLTYFQNEAQLDKSGLPSDRFFAERPEGSVSTLKIQRTQQEDSAVYLCASSLAPRRLTDTQYFGPGTRLTVL.

V is TRBV30 and J is TRBJ1-5, with D possibly matching TRBD1 (5 bases). The CDR3 sequence is 16 residues long. V was pared by 1 base and J by 0 bases, with 13 bases between. CDR1 GTSNPN and CDR2 SVGIG come from the germline V gene (reference sequence). CDR3 sequence: CAWSAAPGSSNQPQHF. As DNA, the CDR3 is TGTGCCTGGAGTGCCGCCCCAGGGAGTAGCAATCAGCCCCAGCATTTT. Full variable domain (outside the CDR3, taken from reference TRBV30 and TRBJ1-5): SQTIHQWPATLVQPVGSPLSLECTVEGTSNPNLYWYRQAAGRGLQLLFYSVGIGQISSEVPQNLSASRPQDRQFILSSKKLLLSDSGFYLCAWSAAPGSSNQPQHFGDGTRLSIL.

A few counts support this clonotype. The chain is built from TRBV27 and TRBJ1-6; no clear D. CDR1 and CDR2 from the germline V gene are MNHEY and SMNVEV (reference sequence). The CDR3 is 13 amino acids. V gave up 7 bases and J gave up 6 bases, with 10 bases separating them. CDR3 sequence reads: CASNSGSNSPLHF. CDR3 nucleotide sequence: TGTGCCAGCAACTCCGGGAGTAATTCACCCCTCCACTTT.

This clonotype has just a few counts. CDR3 in DNA: TGTGCCAGCACCCCACGGGGAAGGGCCTCTGGAAACACCATATATTTT. Its translation: CASTPRGRASGNTIYF. V and J are TRBV4-2 and TRBJ1-3; D is ambiguous. CDR3 length: 16 amino acids. The germline CDR1 and CDR2 sequences are LGHNA and YNFKEQ. V was cut by 7 bases and J by 0 bases, with 16 bases left in between.

This clonotype was seen a handful of times. This chain connects TRBV6-5 to TRBJ2-2; no clear D. The germline gives CDR1 MNHEY, CDR2 SVGAGI. V was cut by 4 bases and J by 4 bases, with 10 bases left in between. This CDR3 contains 14 residues. CDR3 loop: CASSSWAVTGELFF. DNA of the CDR3: TGTGCCAGCAGTTCCTGGGCGGTCACCGGGGAGCTGTTTTTT.

This clonotype was seen only a few times. The chain couples TRBV7-7 to TRBJ2-3, with D perhaps matching TRBD1 (6 bases). The V gene lost 5 bases and the J gene lost 3 bases, with 21 bases spanning the gap. The germline CDR1 and CDR2 sequences are SSHAT and FNYEAQ (reference sequence). The CDR3 extends over 17 amino acids. The CDR3 DNA sequence: TGTGCCAGCAGCCCCTCCCCCATGACGACAGGAACAGATACGCAGTATTTT. Its protein is CASSPSPMTTGTDTQYF.

The chain couples TRBV10-3 to TRBJ2-7; D tentatively fits TRBD1 or TRBD2 (5 bases each). V lost 9 bases and J lost 0, with 12 bases in between. This CDR3 comprises 13 residues. Germline loops: CDR1 ENHRY, CDR2 SYGVKD. DNA for the CDR3: TGTGCCATGGGAAGGGGAGACTCCTACGAGCAGTACTTC. Amino acids: CAMGRGDSYEQYF.

This clonotype was seen a handful of times. The chain links TRBV6-1 to TRBJ2-4, with D perhaps TRBD1 (6 bases). Germline V gives CDR1 MNHNS, CDR2 SASEGT. The V gene lost 4 bases and the J gene lost 7 bases, with 11 bases spanning the gap. This CDR3 region has 13 residues. CDR3 DNA: TGTGCCAGCAGTGGCCTGGACAGCAACATTCAGTACTTC. Translated: CASSGLDSNIQYF.

The chain combines TRBV6-1 with TRBJ1-1; TRBD1 is a possible D gene (6 bases). Germline CDR1 reads MNHNS; CDR2 reads SASEGT. Trimming removed 1 base at V and 4 bases at J, with 13 bases between. The CDR3 runs to 15 residues. CDR3 coding DNA: TGTGCCAGCAGTGAAGGGGGGGGGCATGGCACTGAAGCTTTCTTT. Translated: CASSEGGGHGTEAFF.

The chain recombines TRBV2 with TRBJ1-5, with D uncertain. The CDR3 is 16 amino acids. V was shortened by 1 base and J by 0 bases, with 10 bases between the two germline ends. Germline V gene sequence: CDR1 SNHLY, CDR2 FYNNEI. CDR3 residues: CASSEETGVSNQPQHF. The CDR3 DNA follows: TGTGCCAGCAGTGAAGAAACCGGCGTTAGCAATCAGCCCCAGCATTTT.

In its sample, this clonotype was seen a few times. The gene calls are TRBV10-3 and TRBJ1-1; D is unresolved. Deletions cut 10 bases from V and 3 bases from J, with 15 bases between. This CDR3 is built from 13 residues. Germline V gene lookup returns CDR1 ENHRY and CDR2 SYGVKD. CDR3 sequence (DNA): TGTGCCACGGCTGGGTTTGAGGACACTGAAGCTTTCTTT. Its translation: CATAGFEDTEAFF.

The rearrangement links TRBV6-1 to TRBJ2-4; D might be TRBD2 (6 bases). V was shortened by 6 bases and J by 3 bases, with 18 bases between the two germline ends. The germline gives CDR1 MNHNS, CDR2 SASEGT. The CDR3 runs 16 residues. This chain's CDR3 is CASSPIGRWGKNIQYF. CDR3 nucleotide sequence: TGTGCCAGCAGCCCCATTGGGAGGTGGGGCAAAAACATTCAGTACTTC.

This clonotype has only one observation. The CDR3 nucleotides read TGTGCCAGCAACCCCTCAGGGGTAGATACGCAGTATTTT. Its protein is CASNPSGVDTQYF. V usage is TRBV6-2 or TRBV6-3 and J usage is TRBJ2-3; D may be TRBD1 (6 bases). The CDR3 length is 13 residues. V was cut by 7 bases and J by 5 bases, with 13 bases left in between. The V gene's germline CDR1 is MNHEY and CDR2 SVGEGT.

This clonotype has just a few counts. J is TRBJ1-2 and V is TRBV18; D unresolved. Germline V gene data show CDR1 as KGHSH and CDR2 as LQKENI. V dropped 2 bases and J dropped 0 bases, with 7 bases sitting between them. This CDR3 has 14 amino acids. The CDR3 sequence is CASSPGIANYGYTF. CDR3 DNA sequence: TGTGCCAGCTCACCAGGGATCGCTAACTATGGCTACACCTTC.